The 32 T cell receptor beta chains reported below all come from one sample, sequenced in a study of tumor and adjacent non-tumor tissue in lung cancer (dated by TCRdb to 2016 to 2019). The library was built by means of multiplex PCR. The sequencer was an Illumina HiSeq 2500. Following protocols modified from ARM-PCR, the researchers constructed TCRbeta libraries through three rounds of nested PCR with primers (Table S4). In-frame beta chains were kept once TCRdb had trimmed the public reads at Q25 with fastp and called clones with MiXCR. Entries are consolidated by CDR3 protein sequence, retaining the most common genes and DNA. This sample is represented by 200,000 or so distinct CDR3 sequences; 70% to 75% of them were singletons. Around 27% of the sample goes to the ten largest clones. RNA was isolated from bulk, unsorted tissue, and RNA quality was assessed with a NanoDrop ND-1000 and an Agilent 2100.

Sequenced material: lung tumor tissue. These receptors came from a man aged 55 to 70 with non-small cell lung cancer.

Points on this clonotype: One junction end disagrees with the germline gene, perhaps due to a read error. CDR3: CGSSSDKYRRHTDTQYF. As DNA, the CDR3 is TGTGGCAGCAGCTCTGATAAGTACAGGAGGCACACAGACACGCAATATTTT. The chain carries TRBV7-8 and TRBJ2-3; D possibly uses TRBD1 or TRBD2 (5 bases each). CDR3 length equals 17 residues. In germline, CDR1 is SGHVS, CDR2 FQNEAQ.

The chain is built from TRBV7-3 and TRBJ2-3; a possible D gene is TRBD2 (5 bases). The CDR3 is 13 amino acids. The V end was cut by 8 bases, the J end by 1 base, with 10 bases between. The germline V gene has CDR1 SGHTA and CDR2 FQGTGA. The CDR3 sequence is CASGRFGTDTQYF. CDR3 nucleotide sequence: TGTGCCAGCGGGAGATTCGGCACAGATACGCAGTATTTT.

The CDR3 region is CSARTVGPTGFF. The CDR3 coding sequence is TGCAGCGCCAGAACAGTGGGACCTACGGGGTTCTTC. V is TRBV29-1 and J is TRBJ2-1; D may be TRBD1 or TRBD2 (5 bases each). Germline V gene lookup returns CDR1 SQVTM and CDR2 ANQGSEA. This CDR3 has 12 amino acids. V lost 7 bases and J 15 bases, leaving 22 bases between the germline ends.

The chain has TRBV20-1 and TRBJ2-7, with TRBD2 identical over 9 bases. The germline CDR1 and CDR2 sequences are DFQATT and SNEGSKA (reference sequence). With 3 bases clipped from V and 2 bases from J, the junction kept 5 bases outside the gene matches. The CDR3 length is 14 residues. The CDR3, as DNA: TGCAGTGCTAGGCCTGGCGGGAGGGCCTACGAGCAGTACTTC. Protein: CSARPGGRAYEQYF.

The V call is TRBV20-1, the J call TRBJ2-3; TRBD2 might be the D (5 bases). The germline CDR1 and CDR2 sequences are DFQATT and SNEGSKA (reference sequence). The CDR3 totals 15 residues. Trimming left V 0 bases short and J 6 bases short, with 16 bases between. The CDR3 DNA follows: TGCAGTGCTAGAGATTACGAGGGAGCCACGGATACGCAGTATTTT. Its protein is CSARDYEGATDTQYF.

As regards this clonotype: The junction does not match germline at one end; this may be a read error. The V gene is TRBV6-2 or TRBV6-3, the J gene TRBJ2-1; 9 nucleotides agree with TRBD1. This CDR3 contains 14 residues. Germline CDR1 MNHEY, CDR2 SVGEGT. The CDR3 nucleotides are TGTGCCATCAGTTCCACCGGGACAGGGACTGAGCTGTTCTTC. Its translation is CAISSTGTGTELFF.

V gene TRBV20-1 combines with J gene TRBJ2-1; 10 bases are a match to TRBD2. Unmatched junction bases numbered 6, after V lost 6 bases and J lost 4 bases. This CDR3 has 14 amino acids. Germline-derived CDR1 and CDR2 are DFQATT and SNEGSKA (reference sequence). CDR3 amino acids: CSAPAGGIYNEQFF. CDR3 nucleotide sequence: TGCAGTGCCCCAGCGGGGGGGATTTACAATGAGCAGTTCTTC.

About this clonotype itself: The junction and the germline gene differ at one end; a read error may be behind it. The CDR3: CANSYDGYTEAFF. The CDR3 bases are TGTGCCAACAGTTACGACGGATACACTGAAGCTTTCTTT. The J gene is TRBJ1-1, the V gene TRBV6-5; D gene unclear. The CDR3 loop spans 13 amino acids. Germline CDR1 reads MNHEY; CDR2 reads SVGAGI.

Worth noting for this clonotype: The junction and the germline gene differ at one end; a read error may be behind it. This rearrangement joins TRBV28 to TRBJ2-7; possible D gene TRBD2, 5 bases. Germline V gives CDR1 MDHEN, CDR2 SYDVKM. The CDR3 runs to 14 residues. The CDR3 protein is CVSSFQDGTYEQYF. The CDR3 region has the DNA TGTGTCAGCAGTTTTCAGGACGGGACCTACGAGCAGTACTTC.

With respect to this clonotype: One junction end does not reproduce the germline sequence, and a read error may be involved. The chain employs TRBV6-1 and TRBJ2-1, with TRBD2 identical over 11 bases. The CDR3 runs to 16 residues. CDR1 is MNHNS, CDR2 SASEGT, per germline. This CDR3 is CASSEQTSGSYNEEFF. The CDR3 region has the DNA TGTGCCAGCAGTGAACAAACTAGCGGGAGTTATAATGAGGAGTTCTTC.

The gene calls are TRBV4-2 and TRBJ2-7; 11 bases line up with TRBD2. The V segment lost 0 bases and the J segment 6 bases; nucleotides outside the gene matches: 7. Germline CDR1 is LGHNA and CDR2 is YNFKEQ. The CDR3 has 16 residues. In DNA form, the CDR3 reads TGTGCCAGCAGCCAAGATCTAAGCCTAGCGGGGGGCGAGCAGTACTTC. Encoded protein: CASSQDLSLAGGEQYF.

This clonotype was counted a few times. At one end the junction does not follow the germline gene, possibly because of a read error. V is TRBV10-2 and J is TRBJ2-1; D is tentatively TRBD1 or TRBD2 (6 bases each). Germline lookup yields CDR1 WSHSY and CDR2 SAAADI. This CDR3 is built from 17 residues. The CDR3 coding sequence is TGCGCCAGCAATGAGGGCATTGGGGGGCCAAAGGGGAATGAGCAGTTCTTC. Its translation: CASNEGIGGPKGNEQFF.

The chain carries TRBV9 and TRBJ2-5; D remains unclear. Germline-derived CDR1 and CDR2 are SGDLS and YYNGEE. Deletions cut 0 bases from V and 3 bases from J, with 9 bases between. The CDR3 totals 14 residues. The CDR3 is CASSVGFREETQYF. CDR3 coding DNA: TGTGCCAGCAGCGTAGGATTTAGGGAAGAGACCCAGTACTTC. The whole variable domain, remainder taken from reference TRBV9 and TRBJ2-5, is DSGVTQTPKHLITATGQRVTLRCSPRSGDLSVYWYQQSLDQGLQFLIQYYNGEERAKGNILERFSAQQFPDLHSELNLSSLELGDSALYFCASSVGFREETQYFGPGTRLLVL.

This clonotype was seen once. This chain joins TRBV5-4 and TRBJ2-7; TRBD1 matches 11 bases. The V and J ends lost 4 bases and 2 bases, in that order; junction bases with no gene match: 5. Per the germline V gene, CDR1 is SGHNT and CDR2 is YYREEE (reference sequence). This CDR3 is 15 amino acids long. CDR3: CASSPGQGVAYEQYF. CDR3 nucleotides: TGTGCCAGCAGCCCGGGACAGGGGGTCGCCTACGAGCAGTACTTC.

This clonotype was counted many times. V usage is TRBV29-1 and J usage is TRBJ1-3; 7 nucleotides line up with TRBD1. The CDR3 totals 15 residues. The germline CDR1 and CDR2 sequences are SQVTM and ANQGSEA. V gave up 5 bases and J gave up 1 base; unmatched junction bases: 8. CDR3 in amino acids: CSVQPSQGSGNTIYF. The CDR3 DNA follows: TGCAGCGTTCAGCCCTCACAGGGGTCTGGAAACACCATATATTTT. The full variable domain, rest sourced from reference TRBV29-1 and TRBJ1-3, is SAVISQKPSRDICQRGTSLTIQCQVDSQVTMMFWYRQQPGQSLTLIATANQGSEATYESGFVIDKFPISRPNLTFSTLTVSNMSPEDSSIYLCSVQPSQGSGNTIYFGEGSWLTVV.

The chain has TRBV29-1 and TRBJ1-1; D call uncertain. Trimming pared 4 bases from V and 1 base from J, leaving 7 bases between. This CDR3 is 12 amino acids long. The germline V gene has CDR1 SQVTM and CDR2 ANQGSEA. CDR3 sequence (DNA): TGCAGCGTTGTAAAGGGGAACACTGAAGCTTTCTTT. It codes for CSVVKGNTEAFF.

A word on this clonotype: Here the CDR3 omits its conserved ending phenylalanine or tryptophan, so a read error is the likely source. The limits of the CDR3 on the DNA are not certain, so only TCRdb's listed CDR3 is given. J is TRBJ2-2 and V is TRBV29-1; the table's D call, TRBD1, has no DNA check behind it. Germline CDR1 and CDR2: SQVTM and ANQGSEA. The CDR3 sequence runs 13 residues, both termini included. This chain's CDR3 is CSVEGRYTGELFL.

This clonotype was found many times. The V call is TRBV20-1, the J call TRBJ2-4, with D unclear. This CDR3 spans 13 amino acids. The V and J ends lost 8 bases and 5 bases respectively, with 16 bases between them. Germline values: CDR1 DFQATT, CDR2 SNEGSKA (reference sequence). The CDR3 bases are TGCAGTTCCCGACGAAGTATCCAAAACATTCAGTACTTC. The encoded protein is CSSRRSIQNIQYF.

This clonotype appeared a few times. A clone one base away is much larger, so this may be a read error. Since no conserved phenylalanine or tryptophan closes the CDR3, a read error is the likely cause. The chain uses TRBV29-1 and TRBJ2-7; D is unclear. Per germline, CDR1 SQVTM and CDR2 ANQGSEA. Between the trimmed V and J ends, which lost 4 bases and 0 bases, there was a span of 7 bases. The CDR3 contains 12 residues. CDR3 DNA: TGCAGCGTTGCGGAGAACTCCTACGAGCAGTACCTC. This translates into CSVAENSYEQYL.

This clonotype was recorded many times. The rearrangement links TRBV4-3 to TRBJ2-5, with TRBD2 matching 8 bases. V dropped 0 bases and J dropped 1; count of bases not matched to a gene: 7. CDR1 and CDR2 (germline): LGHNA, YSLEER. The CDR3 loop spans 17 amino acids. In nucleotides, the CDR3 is TGCGCCAGCAGCCAAGAGTTTAGCGGGGTATTCCAAGAGACCCAGTACTTC. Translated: CASSQEFSGVFQETQYF.

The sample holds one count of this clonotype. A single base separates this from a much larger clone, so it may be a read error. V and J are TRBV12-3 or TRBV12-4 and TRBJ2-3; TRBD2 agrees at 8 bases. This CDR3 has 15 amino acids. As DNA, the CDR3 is TGTGCCAGCTGTTTTGGACTAGCTCAAGGGGATACGCAGTATTTT. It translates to CASCFGLAQGDTQYF.

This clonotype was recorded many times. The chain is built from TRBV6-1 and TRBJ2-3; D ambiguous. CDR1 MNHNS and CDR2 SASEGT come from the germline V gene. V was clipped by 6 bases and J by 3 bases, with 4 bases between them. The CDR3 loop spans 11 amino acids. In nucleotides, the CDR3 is TGTGCCAGCAGACAAACAGATACGCAGTATTTT. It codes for CASRQTDTQYF.

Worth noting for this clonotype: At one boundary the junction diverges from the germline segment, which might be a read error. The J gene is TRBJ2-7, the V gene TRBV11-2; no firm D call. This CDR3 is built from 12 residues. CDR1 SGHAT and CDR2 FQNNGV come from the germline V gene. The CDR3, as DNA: TGTGCCAGCAACTTAATGTCGGACGAGCAGTACTTC. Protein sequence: CASNLMSDEQYF.

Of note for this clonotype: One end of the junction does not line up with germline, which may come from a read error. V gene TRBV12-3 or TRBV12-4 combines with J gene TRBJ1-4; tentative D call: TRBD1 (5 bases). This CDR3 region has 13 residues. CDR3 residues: CVSSGGSGEKLFF. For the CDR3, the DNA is TGTGTCAGCAGTGGGGGTTCGGGCGAAAAACTGTTTTTT.

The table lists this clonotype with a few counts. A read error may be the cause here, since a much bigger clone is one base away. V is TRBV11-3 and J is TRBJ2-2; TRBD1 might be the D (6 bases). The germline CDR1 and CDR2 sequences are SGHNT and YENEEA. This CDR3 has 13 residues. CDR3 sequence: CVSSSGDTGELFF. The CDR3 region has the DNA TGTGTCAGCAGCTCAGGGGATACCGGGGAGCTGTTTTTT.

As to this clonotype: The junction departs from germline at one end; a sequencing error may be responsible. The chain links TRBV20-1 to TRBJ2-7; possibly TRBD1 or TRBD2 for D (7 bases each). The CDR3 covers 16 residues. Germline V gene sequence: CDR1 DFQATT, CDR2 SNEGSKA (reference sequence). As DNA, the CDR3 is TGCAGTGCTACTCGGGGAGAGCGGGACAGCACCTACGAGCAATACTTC. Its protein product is CSATRGERDSTYEQYF.

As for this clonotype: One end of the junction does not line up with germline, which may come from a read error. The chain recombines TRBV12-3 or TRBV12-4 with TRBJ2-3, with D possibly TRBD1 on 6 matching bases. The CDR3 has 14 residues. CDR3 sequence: CASSVGPEGDMQYF. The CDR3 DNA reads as TGTGCCAGCAGTGTAGGGCCTGAGGGGGATATGCAGTATTTT.

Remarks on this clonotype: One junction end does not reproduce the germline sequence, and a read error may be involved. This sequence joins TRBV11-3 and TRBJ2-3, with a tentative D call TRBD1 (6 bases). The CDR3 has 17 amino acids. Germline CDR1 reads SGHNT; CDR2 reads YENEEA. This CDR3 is CASCSLTGRQSTDTQYF. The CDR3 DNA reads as TGTGCCAGCTGCTCTTTGACAGGTCGGCAGAGCACAGATACACAGTATTTT.

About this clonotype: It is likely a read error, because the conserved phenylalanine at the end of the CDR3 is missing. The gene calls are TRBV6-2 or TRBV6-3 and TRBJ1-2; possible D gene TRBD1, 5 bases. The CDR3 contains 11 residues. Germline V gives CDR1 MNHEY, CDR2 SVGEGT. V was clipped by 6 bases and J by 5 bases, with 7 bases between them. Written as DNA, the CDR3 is TGTGCCAGCAGCGACAGTTATGGCTACACCCTC. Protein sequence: CASSDSYGYTL.

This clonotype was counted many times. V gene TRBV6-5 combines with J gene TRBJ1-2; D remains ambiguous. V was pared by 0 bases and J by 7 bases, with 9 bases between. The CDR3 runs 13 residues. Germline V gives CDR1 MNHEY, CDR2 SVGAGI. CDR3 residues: CASSYSVGAGYTF. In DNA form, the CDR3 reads TGTGCCAGCAGTTACTCCGTCGGCGCTGGCTACACCTTC.

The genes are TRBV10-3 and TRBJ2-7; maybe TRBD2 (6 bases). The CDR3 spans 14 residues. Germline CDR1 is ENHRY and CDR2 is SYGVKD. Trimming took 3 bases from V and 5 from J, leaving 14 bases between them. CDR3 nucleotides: TGTGCCATCAGTGATTTTCTAGCGAAGAACGAGCAGTACTTC. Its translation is CAISDFLAKNEQYF.

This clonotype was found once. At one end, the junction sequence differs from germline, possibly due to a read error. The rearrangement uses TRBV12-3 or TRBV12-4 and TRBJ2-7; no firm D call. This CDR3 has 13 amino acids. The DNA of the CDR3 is TGTGCCAGAAGTTCAGACACGACTTTTAAGCAGTACTTC. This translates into CARSSDTTFKQYF.